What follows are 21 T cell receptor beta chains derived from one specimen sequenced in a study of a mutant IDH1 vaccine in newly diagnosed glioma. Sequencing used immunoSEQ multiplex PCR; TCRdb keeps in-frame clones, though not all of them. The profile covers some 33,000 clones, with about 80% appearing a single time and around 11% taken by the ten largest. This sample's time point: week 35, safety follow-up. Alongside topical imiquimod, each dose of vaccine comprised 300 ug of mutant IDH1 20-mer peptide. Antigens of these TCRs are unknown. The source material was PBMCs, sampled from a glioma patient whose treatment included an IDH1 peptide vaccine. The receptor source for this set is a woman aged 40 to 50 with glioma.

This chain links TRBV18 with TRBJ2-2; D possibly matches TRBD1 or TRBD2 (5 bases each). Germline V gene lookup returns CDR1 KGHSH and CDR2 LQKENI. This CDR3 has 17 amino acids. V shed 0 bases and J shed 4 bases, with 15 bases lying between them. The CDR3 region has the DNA TGTGCCAGCTCACCACCTATTACGGGGCTGCTCACCGGGGAGCTGTTTTTT. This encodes CASSPPITGLLTGELFF.

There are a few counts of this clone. The CDR3 loop reads CAWSKEYGYTF. The CDR3 region has the DNA TGTGCCTGGAGTAAGGAGTATGGCTACACCTTC. V usage is TRBV30 and J usage is TRBJ1-2; D remains ambiguous. CDR3 length equals 11 residues. V was shortened by 2 bases and J by 5 bases, with 6 bases between the two germline ends. Germline V CDR1 and CDR2: GTSNPN, SVGIG (reference sequence).

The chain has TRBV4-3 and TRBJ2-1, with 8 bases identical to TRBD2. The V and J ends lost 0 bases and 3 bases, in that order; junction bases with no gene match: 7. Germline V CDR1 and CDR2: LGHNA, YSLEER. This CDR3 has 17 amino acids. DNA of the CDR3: TGCGCCAGCAGCCAAGACCATAGCGGGGCCCTCTACAATGAGCAGTTCTTC. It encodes CASSQDHSGALYNEQFF.

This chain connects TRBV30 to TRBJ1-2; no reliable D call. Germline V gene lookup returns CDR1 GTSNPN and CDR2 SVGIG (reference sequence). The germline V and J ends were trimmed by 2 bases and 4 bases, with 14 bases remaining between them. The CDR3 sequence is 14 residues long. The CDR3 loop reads CAWSPSHNSYGYTF. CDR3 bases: TGTGCCTGGAGTCCCTCCCATAACAGCTATGGCTACACCTTC. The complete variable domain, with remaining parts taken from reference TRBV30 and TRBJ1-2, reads SQTIHQWPATLVQPVGSPLSLECTVEGTSNPNLYWYRQAAGRGLQLLFYSVGIGQISSEVPQNLSASRPQDRQFILSSKKLLLSDSGFYLCAWSPSHNSYGYTFGSGTRLTVV.

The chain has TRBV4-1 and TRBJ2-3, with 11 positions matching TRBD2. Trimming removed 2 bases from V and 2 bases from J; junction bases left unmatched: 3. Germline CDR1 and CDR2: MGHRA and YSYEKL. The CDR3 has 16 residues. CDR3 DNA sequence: TGCGCCAGCAGCCAAAATAGCGGGGGGGCCACAGATACGCAGTATTTT. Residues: CASSQNSGGATDTQYF.

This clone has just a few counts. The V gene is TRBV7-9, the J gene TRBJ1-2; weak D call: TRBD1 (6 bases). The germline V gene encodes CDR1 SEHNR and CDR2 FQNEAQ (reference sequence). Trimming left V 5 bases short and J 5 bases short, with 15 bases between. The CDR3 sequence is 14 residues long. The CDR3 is CASSPARGLYGYTF. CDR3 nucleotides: TGTGCCAGCAGCCCCGCCAGGGGCTTGTATGGCTACACCTTC.

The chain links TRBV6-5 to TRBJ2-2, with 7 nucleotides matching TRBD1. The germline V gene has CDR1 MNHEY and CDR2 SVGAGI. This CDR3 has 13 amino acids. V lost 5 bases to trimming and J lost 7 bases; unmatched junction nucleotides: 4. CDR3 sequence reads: CASSRGHGGELFF. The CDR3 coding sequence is TGTGCCAGCAGTAGGGGGCATGGCGGGGAGCTGTTTTTT.

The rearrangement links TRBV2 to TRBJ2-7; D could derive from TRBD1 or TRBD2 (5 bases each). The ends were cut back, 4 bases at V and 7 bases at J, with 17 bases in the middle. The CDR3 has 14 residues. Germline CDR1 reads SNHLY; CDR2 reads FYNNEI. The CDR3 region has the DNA TGTGCCAGCAGTGGACCGGGGCCACTGGGGGAGCAGTACTTC. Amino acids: CASSGPGPLGEQYF.

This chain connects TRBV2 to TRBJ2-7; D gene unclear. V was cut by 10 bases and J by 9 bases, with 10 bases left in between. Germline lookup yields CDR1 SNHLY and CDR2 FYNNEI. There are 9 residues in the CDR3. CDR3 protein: CATQKGQYF. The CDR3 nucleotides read TGTGCCACCCAGAAGGGGCAGTACTTC.

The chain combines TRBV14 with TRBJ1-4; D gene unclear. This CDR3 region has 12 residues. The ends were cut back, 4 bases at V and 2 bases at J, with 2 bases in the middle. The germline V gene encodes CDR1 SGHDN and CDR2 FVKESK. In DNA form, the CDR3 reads TGTGCCAGCAGCCGTACTAATGAAAAACTGTTTTTT. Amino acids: CASSRTNEKLFF.

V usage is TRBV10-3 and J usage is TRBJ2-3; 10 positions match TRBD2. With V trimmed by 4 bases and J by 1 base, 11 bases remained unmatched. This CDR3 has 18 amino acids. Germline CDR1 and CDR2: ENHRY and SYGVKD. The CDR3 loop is CAISGTSGPGSGTDTQYF. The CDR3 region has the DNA TGTGCCATCAGTGGGACTAGCGGCCCTGGTTCTGGCACAGATACGCAGTATTTT.

The CDR3 sequence is CASSSYEQYF. The CDR3 DNA reads as TGTGCCAGTTCGTCCTACGAGCAGTACTTC. V and J are TRBV2 and TRBJ2-7; D is uncertain. V was shortened by 9 bases and J by 1 base, with 4 bases between the two germline ends. The CDR3 runs 10 residues. The germline CDR1 and CDR2 sequences are SNHLY and FYNNEI.

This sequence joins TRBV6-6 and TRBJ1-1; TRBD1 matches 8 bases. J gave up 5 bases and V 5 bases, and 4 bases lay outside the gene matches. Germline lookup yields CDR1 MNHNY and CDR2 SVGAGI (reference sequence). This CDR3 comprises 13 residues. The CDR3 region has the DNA TGTGCCAGCAGTGACAGGGGTAGAACTGAAGCTTTCTTT. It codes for CASSDRGRTEAFF.

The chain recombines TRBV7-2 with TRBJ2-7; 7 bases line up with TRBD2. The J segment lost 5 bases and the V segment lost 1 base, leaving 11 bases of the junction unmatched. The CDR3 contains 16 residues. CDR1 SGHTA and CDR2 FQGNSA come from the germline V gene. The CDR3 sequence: CASSLEVTRGNDEQYF. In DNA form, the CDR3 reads TGTGCCAGCAGCTTAGAGGTAACGCGGGGGAACGACGAGCAGTACTTC.

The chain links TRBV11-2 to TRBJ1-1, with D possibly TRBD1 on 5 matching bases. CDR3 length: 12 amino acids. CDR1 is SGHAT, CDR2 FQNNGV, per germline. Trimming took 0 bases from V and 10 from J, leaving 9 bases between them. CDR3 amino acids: CASSLEFRVAFF. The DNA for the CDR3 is TGTGCCAGCAGCTTAGAGTTCAGGGTAGCTTTCTTT.

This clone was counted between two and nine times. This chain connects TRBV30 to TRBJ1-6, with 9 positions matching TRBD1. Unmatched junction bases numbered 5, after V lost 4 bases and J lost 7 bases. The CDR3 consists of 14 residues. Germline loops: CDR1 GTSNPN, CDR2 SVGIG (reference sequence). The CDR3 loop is CAWKEQGANSPLHF. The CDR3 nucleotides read TGTGCCTGGAAGGAACAGGGGGCCAATTCACCCCTCCACTTT.

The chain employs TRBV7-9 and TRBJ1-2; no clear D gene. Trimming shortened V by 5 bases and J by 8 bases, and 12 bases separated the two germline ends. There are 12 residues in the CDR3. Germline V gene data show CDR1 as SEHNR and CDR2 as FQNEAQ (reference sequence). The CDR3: CASSLVGGGYTF. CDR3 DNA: TGTGCCAGCAGCCTAGTCGGAGGCGGCTACACCTTC.

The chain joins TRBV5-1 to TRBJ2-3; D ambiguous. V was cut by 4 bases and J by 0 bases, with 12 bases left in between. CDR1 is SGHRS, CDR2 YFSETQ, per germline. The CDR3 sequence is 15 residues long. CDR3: CASSGVGASTDTQYF. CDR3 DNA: TGCGCCAGCAGCGGGGTGGGCGCGAGCACAGATACGCAGTATTTT.

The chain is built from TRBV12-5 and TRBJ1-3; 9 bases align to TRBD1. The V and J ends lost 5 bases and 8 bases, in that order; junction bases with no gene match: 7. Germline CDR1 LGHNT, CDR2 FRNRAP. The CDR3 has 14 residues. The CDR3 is CASGPRTGVDTIYF. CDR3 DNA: TGTGCTAGTGGTCCTCGGACAGGGGTAGACACCATATATTTT.

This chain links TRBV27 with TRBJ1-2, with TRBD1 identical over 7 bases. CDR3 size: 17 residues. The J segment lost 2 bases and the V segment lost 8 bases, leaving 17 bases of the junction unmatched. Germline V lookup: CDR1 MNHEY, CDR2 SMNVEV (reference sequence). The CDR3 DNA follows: TGTGCCAGCCTTCGACAGGGAAAGGATGGGGTGAACTATGGCTACACCTTC. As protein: CASLRQGKDGVNYGYTF.

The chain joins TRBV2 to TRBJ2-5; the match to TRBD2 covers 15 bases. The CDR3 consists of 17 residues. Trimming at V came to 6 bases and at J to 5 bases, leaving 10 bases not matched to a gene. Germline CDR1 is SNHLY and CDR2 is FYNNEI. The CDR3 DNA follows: TGTGCCAGCAGGAGAGGAGGACTAGCGGGGGGGCCGGAGACCCAGTACTTC. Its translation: CASRRGGLAGGPETQYF.